Described below is a single TCR beta chain sequence and its context. The data originate from a study of blood T cell repertoires in COVID-19. For the study at large: In each case, the material was cDNA or gDNA derived from T cells, B-cell-depleted T cells, or PBMCs.

The CDR3 totals 13 residues. The V gene's germline CDR1 is KGHSH and CDR2 LQKENI. The V gene end was trimmed by 4 bases and the J gene end by 8 bases; junction bases not matched to a gene: 7. Clones were sequenced by immunoSEQ multiplex PCR, and TCRdb holds only the in-frame ones, with some missing. Found here are 300,000 or so clones, 80% to 90% of them singletons; the top ten hold 0.95% to 1.5%. Specimen: peripheral blood. The V and J genes are TRBV18 and TRBJ1-2; 7 positions agree with TRBD1. The source is a woman in her fifties or sixties with acute or convalescent COVID-19. The CDR3 DNA reads as TGTGCCAGCTCACAGGGGGCCTCCGGGGGCTACACCTTC. This encodes CASSQGASGGYTF.